These 6 T cell receptor beta chains came from one sample sequenced in a study of monozygotic twins with inflammatory bowel disease. TCRdb reworked the 5' RACE reads into one entry per CDR3 protein, no DNA. Its table records approximately 140,000 distinct CDR3 sequences. The sequencing input was blood. All receptors come from a human donor with ulcerative colitis or Crohn's disease, or a healthy co-twin of an affected twin (not recorded which).

The chain joins TRBV5-1 to TRBJ2-2; there is no DNA to check the TCRdb D call of TRBD2. The CDR3 spans 14 residues. Germline V gene sequence: CDR1 SGHRS, CDR2 YFSETQ. The CDR3 here is CASKPGGLDGELFF.

V gene TRBV10-2 combines with J gene TRBJ2-1; the D gene TCRdb calls, TRBD1, cannot be checked with no DNA. The germline CDR1 and CDR2 sequences are WSHSY and SAAADI. The CDR3 is made up of 15 amino acids. CDR3 sequence: CASRTAGPKVGEQFF.

The chain uses TRBV18 and TRBJ1-3. Germline CDR1 KGHSH, CDR2 LQKENI. There are 15 residues in the CDR3. This CDR3 reads CASSQISGSGNTIYF. Filled out from reference TRBV18 and TRBJ1-3, the complete variable domain reads NAGVMQNPRHLVRRRGQEARLRCSPMKGHSHVYWYRQLPEEGLKFMVYLQKENIIDESGMPKERFSAEFPKEGPSILRIQQVVRGDSAAYFCASSQISGSGNTIYFGEGSWLTVV.

The chain recombines TRBV7-2 with TRBJ1-3; TCRdb lists TRBD1, though no DNA is available to test this call. CDR3 size: 17 residues. The germline V gene encodes CDR1 SGHTA and CDR2 FQGNSA. CDR3 sequence: CASSLGTGTSSGNTIYF. Variable domain in full (rest from reference TRBV7-2 and TRBJ1-3): GAGVSQSPSNKVTEKGKDVELRCDPISGHTALYWYRQSLGQGLEFLIYFQGNSAPDKSGLPSDRFSAERTGGSVSTLTIQRTQQEDSAVYLCASSLGTGTSSGNTIYFGEGSWLTVV.

The chain recombines TRBV14 with TRBJ1-2; TCRdb outputs TRBD1, but without DNA this stays unchecked. The CDR3 loop spans 16 amino acids. Germline CDR1 reads SGHDN; CDR2 reads FVKESK. This chain's CDR3 is CASSQVGTGLSYGYTF.

The rearrangement uses TRBV5-1 and TRBJ2-1; with no DNA, the TCRdb D assignment of TRBD2 cannot be verified. Germline V gene data show CDR1 as SGHRS and CDR2 as YFSETQ. The length of the CDR3 is 19 residues. The CDR3 reads CASSLVPLGSGATYNEQFF.